Below, 14 T cell receptor beta chains from the same sample are listed, as sequenced in a study of spatial heterogeneity in lung cancer. Time point specified: blood at routine non-recurrence follow-up after resection. Unsorted whole RNA from tumor, nontumor lung or frozen PBMC underwent sequencing. One entry per CDR3 protein results from TCRdb running MiXCR on the 5' RACE reads. The sample shows about 120,000 distinct CDR3 sequences, more than 9% of them seen only once. The sample in question was PBMCs, obtained at follow-up. Receptor source: a male donor with early-stage non-small cell lung cancer.

J is TRBJ2-7 and V is TRBV10-3; D is uncertain. The ends were cut back, 4 bases at V and 0 bases at J, with 7 bases in the middle. Germline V CDR1 and CDR2: ENHRY, SYGVKD. The CDR3 sequence is 13 residues long. The CDR3 sequence is CAISGTSSYEQYF. The CDR3 coding sequence is TGTGCCATCAGTGGTACCAGCTCCTACGAGCAGTACTTC.

There are a few counts of this clonotype. The J gene is TRBJ2-1, the V gene TRBV5-1; no definite D call. V lost 4 bases to trimming and J lost 0 bases, with 11 bases between them. The CDR3 length is 15 residues. Per germline, CDR1 SGHRS and CDR2 YFSETQ. For the CDR3, the DNA is TGCGCCAGCAGCGAAAGCAGAAGCTCCTACAATGAGCAGTTCTTC. Translated, it gives CASSESRSSYNEQFF.

This clonotype was observed a few times. The chain combines TRBV10-3 with TRBJ1-6, with D unresolved. Looked up from germline, CDR1 is ENHRY and CDR2 is SYGVKD. CDR3 size: 15 residues. V lost 0 bases to trimming and J lost 10 bases, with 13 bases between them. In DNA, the CDR3 is TGTGCCATCAGTGAGTCTGCCAGTGTAGGATCACCCCTCCACTTT. Protein: CAISESASVGSPLHF.

The chain recombines TRBV19 with TRBJ2-3, with a weak D call TRBD2 (5 bases). This CDR3 has 15 residues. Per the germline V gene, CDR1 is LNHDA and CDR2 is SQIVND (reference sequence). V was shortened by 3 bases and J by 4 bases, with 14 bases between the two germline ends. The CDR3 is CASSMTPMGADTQYF. The CDR3, as DNA: TGTGCCAGTAGTATGACACCCATGGGAGCAGATACGCAGTATTTT.

This clonotype has ten or more counts. This rearrangement joins TRBV7-9 to TRBJ1-1; D is unresolved. The CDR3 is 13 residues long. CDR1 and CDR2 from the germline V gene are SEHNR and FQNEAQ (reference sequence). V was clipped by 3 bases and J by 7 bases, with 12 bases between them. CDR3 sequence reads: CASSLGGRVEAFF. The CDR3 nucleotides are TGTGCCAGCAGCTTGGGAGGGAGGGTTGAAGCTTTCTTT.

This clonotype has a handful of counts. The V gene is TRBV10-3, the J gene TRBJ2-1; D might be TRBD1 (6 bases). The germline V gene encodes CDR1 ENHRY and CDR2 SYGVKD. The CDR3 consists of 14 residues. Trimming took off 5 bases at V and 1 base at J, with 9 bases between the two ends. CDR3 sequence: CAISRTASYNEQFF. CDR3 bases: TGTGCCATCAGTAGGACAGCTTCCTACAATGAGCAGTTCTTC.

This clonotype was seen more than once but under ten times. The rearrangement uses TRBV15 and TRBJ1-2; D remains unclear. With 3 bases removed from V and 0 bases from J, the gap between germline ends came to 14 bases. This CDR3 has 16 residues. Germline loops: CDR1 LNHNV, CDR2 YYDKDF (reference sequence). The CDR3 DNA sequence: TGTGCCACCAGCAGTTATCCCTTGCGAACTAACTATGGCTACACCTTC. As protein: CATSSYPLRTNYGYTF.

The CDR3 loop reads CASSSLWERVETQYF. The CDR3 nucleotides are TGTGCCAGCAGTTCCCTATGGGAGCGGGTAGAGACCCAGTACTTC. This sequence joins TRBV27 and TRBJ2-5; perhaps TRBD2 as D (6 bases). The CDR3 is made up of 15 amino acids. V was trimmed by 4 bases and J by 4 bases, leaving 16 bases between them. CDR1 and CDR2 (germline): MNHEY, SMNVEV (reference sequence).

This clonotype was seen only a few times. The CDR3 loop is CSASPPSASGGTTDTQYF. In DNA, the CDR3 is TGCAGTGCTAGCCCCCCTTCGGCTAGCGGGGGTACCACAGATACGCAGTATTTT. The V and J genes are TRBV20-1 and TRBJ2-3; 10 bases match TRBD2. Germline loops: CDR1 DFQATT, CDR2 SNEGSKA (reference sequence). The CDR3 consists of 18 residues. Unmatched junction bases numbered 14, after V lost 3 bases and J lost 2 bases.

The V gene is TRBV2, the J gene TRBJ1-2, with TRBD1 as a possible D gene (5 bases). The CDR3 loop spans 15 amino acids. V was trimmed by 3 bases and J by 6 bases, leaving 17 bases between them. CDR1 is SNHLY and CDR2 is FYNNEI in the germline V gene. The CDR3 nucleotides are TGTGCCAGCAGTGAGCTTGGGACGCCCCAAAATGGCTACACCTTC. This encodes CASSELGTPQNGYTF.

In its sample, this clonotype was seen many times. The V gene is TRBV28, the J gene TRBJ1-2, with 7 bases aligning to TRBD1. The CDR3 length is 16 residues. Germline lookup yields CDR1 MDHEN and CDR2 SYDVKM. Trimming took 4 bases from V and 1 from J; bases not matched to a gene: 9. This CDR3 is CASSYPGQILNYGYTF. CDR3 nucleotide sequence: TGTGCCAGCAGTTACCCGGGACAGATACTTAACTATGGCTACACCTTC.

This clonotype was counted many times. The chain recombines TRBV4-1 with TRBJ2-7, with D perhaps given as TRBD1 or TRBD2 (5 bases each). This CDR3 comprises 14 residues. Germline V gives CDR1 MGHRA, CDR2 YSYEKL. The germline V and J ends were trimmed by 0 bases and 2 bases, with 8 bases remaining between them. The CDR3 spells CASSQDPGPYEQYF. The CDR3 DNA reads as TGCGCCAGCAGCCAAGATCCGGGGCCCTACGAGCAGTACTTC.

This clonotype was observed a few times. V usage is TRBV5-1 and J usage is TRBJ2-5; TRBD2 aligns across 8 bases. Trimming cost V 4 bases and J 4 bases; bases outside gene matches: 0. The CDR3 is 12 amino acids. Germline V gives CDR1 SGHRS, CDR2 YFSETQ. The CDR3 loop is CASSREGETQYF. In nucleotides, the CDR3 is TGCGCCAGCAGCCGGGAGGGAGAGACCCAGTACTTC.

Ten or more counts support this clonotype. The J gene is TRBJ2-3, the V gene TRBV29-1; D not resolved. Per germline, CDR1 SQVTM and CDR2 ANQGSEA. With 1 base removed from V and 6 bases from J, the gap between germline ends came to 8 bases. The CDR3 spans 12 residues. The CDR3 loop is CSVEGEADTQYF. The CDR3 nucleotides are TGCAGCGTTGAAGGGGAAGCGGATACGCAGTATTTT.